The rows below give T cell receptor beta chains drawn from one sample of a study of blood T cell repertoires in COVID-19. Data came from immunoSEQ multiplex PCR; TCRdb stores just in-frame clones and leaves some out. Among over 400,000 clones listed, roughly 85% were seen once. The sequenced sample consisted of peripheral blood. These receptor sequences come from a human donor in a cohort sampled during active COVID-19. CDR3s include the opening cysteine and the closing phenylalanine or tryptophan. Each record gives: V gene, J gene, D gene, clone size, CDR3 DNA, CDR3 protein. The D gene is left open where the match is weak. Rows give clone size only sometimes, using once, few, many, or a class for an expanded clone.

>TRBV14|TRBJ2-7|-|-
TGTGCCAGCAGCCAAGATTGGGGGGGCCCCTACGAGCAGTACTTC
CASSQDWGGPYEQYF
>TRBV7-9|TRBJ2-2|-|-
TGTGCCAGCAGCCCAACCGGTCGTACGAACACCGGGGAGCTGTTTTTT
CASSPTGRTNTGELFF
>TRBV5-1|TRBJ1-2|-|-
TGCGCCAGCAGCGCTGAAGGGGCCGGAGGCTACACCTTC
CASSAEGAGGYTF
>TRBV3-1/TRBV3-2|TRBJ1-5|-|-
TGTGCCAGCAGCCAAACGTCGGGCAATCAGCCCCAGCATTTT
CASSQTSGNQPQHF
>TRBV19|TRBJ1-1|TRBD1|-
TGTGCCAGTAGTATACGGACAGGGCGAATGAACACTGAAGCTTTCTTT
CASSIRTGRMNTEAFF
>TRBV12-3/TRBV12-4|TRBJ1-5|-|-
TGTGCCAGCAGTTTAATAGGGGGACAGCCCCAGCATTTT
CASSLIGGQPQHF
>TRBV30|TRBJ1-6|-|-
TGTGCCTGGAGTACCAGCGATAATTCACCCCTCCACTTT
CAWSTSDNSPLHF
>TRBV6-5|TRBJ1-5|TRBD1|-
TGTGCCAGCAGCACAGGGGGCAATCAGCCCCAGCATTTT
CASSTGGNQPQHF
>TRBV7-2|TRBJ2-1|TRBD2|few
TGTGCCAGCAGCCTCACTAGCGGCGTTGGGAATGAGCAGTTCTTC
CASSLTSGVGNEQFF
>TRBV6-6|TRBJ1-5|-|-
TGTGCCAGTACAGGAGCCAATCAGCCCCAGCATTTT
CASTGANQPQHF
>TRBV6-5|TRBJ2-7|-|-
TGTGCCACCCGACAACCGGGACACGGAAGGGACGAGCAGTACTTC
CATRQPGHGRDEQYF
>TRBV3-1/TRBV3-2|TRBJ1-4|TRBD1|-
TGTGCCAGCAGCCGCCCGACAGGGGGCTCTGAAAAACTGTTTTTT
CASSRPTGGSEKLFF
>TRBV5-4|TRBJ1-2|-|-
TGTGCCAGCAGCTTGCTAGGGGGGAGGGGGAACTATGGCTACACCTTC
CASSLLGGRGNYGYTF
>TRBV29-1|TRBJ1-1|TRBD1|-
TGCAGCTTTCGACAGGGAAGGAACACTGAAGCTTTCTTT
CSFRQGRNTEAFF